This entry features one T cell receptor beta chain sequence. This specimen belongs to a study of cytotoxic CD8 clonotypes in ibrutinib-treated CLL. Clones were sequenced by immunoSEQ multiplex PCR, and TCRdb holds only the in-frame ones, with some missing. The data show 150,000 to 200,000 clones, 81% seen once. The TCR comes from a human donor with chronic lymphocytic leukemia. The specimen was PBMCs, collected after 12 months of ibrutinib treatment.

The CDR3 reads CASSQPSSYEQYF. The CDR3 bases are TGCGCCAGCAGCCAACCCAGCTCCTACGAGCAGTACTTC. The V and J genes are TRBV4-1 and TRBJ2-7; D is unclear. Germline CDR1 is MGHRA and CDR2 is YSYEKL. V lost 2 bases and J 0 bases, leaving 5 bases between the germline ends. This CDR3 is 13 amino acids long.